This T cell receptor (beta chain) came from a study of Graves' ophthalmopathy and Graves' hyperthyroidism. Overall study findings and caveats: Classification of ophthalmopathy versus stable hyperthyroidism by a 13-signature model yielded about 88% sensitivity and just under 84% specificity. For predicting ophthalmopathy progression, the model had 70.59% sensitivity and roughly 77% specificity.

The study enrolled ophthalmopathy donors with moderate-to-severe activity, CAS ≥3, NOSPECS ≥4 and duration under 3 months. Certain patients, namely those with other autoimmune diseases, uncontrolled infections, pregnancy or lactation, were excluded. RNA transcripts yielded amplified TCR beta CDR3 regions. HTBI primers primed a first-round RT-PCR, and a second-round multiplex PCR followed. TCRdb called the multiplex PCR reads again in MiXCR, with one record for every CDR3 protein. This sample has about 230,000 distinct CDR3 sequences, with less than 55% found just once. Comment on this clonotype: Its antigen remains unidentified.

The specimen sequenced was peripheral blood. This clonotype was sampled from an adult man with Graves' ophthalmopathy.

The chain's CDR3 is CASSVLGAGPRETQYF. The CDR3 bases are TGTGCCAGCAGTGTTTTGGGAGCAGGGCCCCGGGAGACCCAGTACTTC. The chain employs TRBV12-3 or TRBV12-4 and TRBJ2-5; D may match TRBD1 or TRBD2 (5 bases each). Trimming pared 5 bases from V and 5 bases from J, leaving 21 bases between. This CDR3 contains 16 residues.